These 26 T cell receptor beta chains originate from one sample sequenced in a study of blood T cell repertoires in COVID-19. Using immunoSEQ multiplex PCR, the repertoire was profiled, and TCRdb retains in-frame clones only, with some absent. The sample records some 180,000 clones, roughly 80% being singletons. The sequenced sample was peripheral blood. These TCRs come from a woman aged 60-70 years with COVID-19, enrolled during active disease.

V gene TRBV6-2 or TRBV6-3 combines with J gene TRBJ1-5; tentative D call: TRBD1 (6 bases). The CDR3 runs 15 residues. Looked up from germline, CDR1 is MNHEY and CDR2 is SVGEGT. Trimming removed 1 base from V and 6 bases from J, with 13 bases in between. CDR3: CASSYFGRGSQPQHF. The CDR3 bases are TGTGCCAGCAGTTACTTTGGCAGGGGTAGTCAGCCCCAGCATTTT.

This chain connects TRBV9 to TRBJ1-2; TRBD1 matches at 8 bases. Per germline, CDR1 SGDLS and CDR2 YYNGEE. This CDR3 has 15 residues. V lost 3 bases, J lost 5 bases, and 9 bases stayed unmatched. CDR3 in amino acids: CASSAQTGVGYGYTF. The CDR3 bases are TGTGCCAGCAGCGCACAGACAGGGGTGGGGTATGGCTACACCTTC.

The J gene is TRBJ2-7, the V gene TRBV5-1; TRBD1 matches at 7 bases. Germline V CDR1 and CDR2: SGHRS, YFSETQ. The V and J ends lost 4 bases and 8 bases, in that order; junction bases with no gene match: 18. The CDR3 covers 16 residues. CDR3 in amino acids: CASSNHRDRSLGQQYF. The CDR3 nucleotides are TGCGCCAGCAGCAACCACCGGGACAGAAGCCTAGGGCAGCAGTACTTC. The complete variable domain, with remaining parts taken from reference TRBV5-1 and TRBJ2-7, reads KAGVTQTPRYLIKTRGQQVTLSCSPISGHRSVSWYQQTPGQGLQFLFEYFSETQRNKGNFPGRFSGRQFSNSRSEMNVSTLELGDSALYLCASSNHRDRSLGQQYFGPGTRLTVT.

J is TRBJ1-4 and V is TRBV19, with TRBD1 matching 9 bases. This CDR3 spans 18 amino acids. V shed 4 bases and J 0 bases; nucleotides not matched to a gene: 9. Looked up from germline, CDR1 is LNHDA and CDR2 is SQIVND (reference sequence). The CDR3 is CASSTRTGAHATNEKLFF. The DNA for the CDR3 is TGTGCCAGTAGTACAAGGACAGGGGCTCATGCAACTAATGAAAAACTGTTTTTT.

CDR3 sequence: CAISDSGGWETQYF. CDR3 DNA sequence: TGTGCCATCAGTGACTCGGGGGGGTGGGAGACCCAGTACTTC. This sequence joins TRBV10-3 and TRBJ2-5, with 8 bases fitting TRBD2. Per germline, CDR1 ENHRY and CDR2 SYGVKD. CDR3 length: 14 amino acids. J gave up 5 bases and V 3 bases, and 5 bases lay outside the gene matches.

The chain links TRBV29-1 to TRBJ2-7; D possibly corresponds to TRBD2 (7 bases). With 4 bases removed from V and 3 bases from J, the gap between germline ends came to 13 bases. The CDR3 has 13 amino acids. Germline V CDR1 and CDR2: SQVTM, ANQGSEA. Here the CDR3 DNA reads TGCAGCGTTGGTGGGGGGGCTAACTACGAGCAGTACTTC. Amino acid sequence: CSVGGGANYEQYF.

The V gene is TRBV5-1, the J gene TRBJ2-1, with 10 bases that match TRBD2. Germline CDR1 reads SGHRS; CDR2 reads YFSETQ. The CDR3 is made up of 15 amino acids. With 1 base clipped from V and 7 bases from J, the junction kept 5 bases outside the gene matches. In DNA, the CDR3 is TGCGCCAGCAGCTTGAACCTAGCGGGGGTAAATGAGCAGTTCTTC. As protein: CASSLNLAGVNEQFF.

The rearrangement joins TRBV28 to TRBJ2-2, with TRBD1 matching over 7 bases. Germline CDR1 is MDHEN and CDR2 is SYDVKM. V was clipped by 2 bases and J by 4 bases; unmatched bases: 4. The CDR3 covers 15 residues. CDR3 in amino acids: CASSLTGVSTGELFF. In nucleotides, the CDR3 is TGTGCCAGCAGTTTAACAGGGGTGAGCACCGGGGAGCTGTTTTTT.

CDR3 region: CASSLQVQETQYF. The DNA of the CDR3 is TGTGCCAGTAGTCTCCAGGTCCAAGAGACCCAGTACTTC. The chain uses TRBV19 and TRBJ2-5; unclear D gene. This CDR3 has 13 amino acids. Trimming left V 5 bases short and J 1 base short, with 8 bases between. Per the germline V gene, CDR1 is LNHDA and CDR2 is SQIVND (reference sequence).

V usage is TRBV3-1 (or the pseudogene TRBV3-2) and J usage is TRBJ2-1; maybe TRBD2 (5 bases). CDR3 length equals 14 residues. Trimming shortened V by 4 bases and J by 9 bases, and 16 bases separated the two germline ends. Germline CDR1 reads LGHDT; CDR2 reads YNNKEL (reference sequence). The CDR3 DNA follows: TGTGCCAGCAGCCCCCTGCCTGGACGGGGTGAGCAGTTCTTC. Translated, it gives CASSPLPGRGEQFF.

The chain joins TRBV10-3 to TRBJ2-2; 8 bases line up with TRBD1. V lost 6 bases and J lost 0; bases outside the gene matches: 3. This CDR3 has 15 amino acids. The germline V gene encodes CDR1 ENHRY and CDR2 SYGVKD. The CDR3 DNA sequence: TGTGCCATCAGCGCGACAGGGGCGAACACCGGGGAGCTGTTTTTT. This codes for CAISATGANTGELFF.

The J gene is TRBJ2-2, the V gene TRBV28; D not certain. The V and J ends lost 9 bases and 3 bases respectively, with 14 bases between them. CDR1 is MDHEN, CDR2 SYDVKM, per germline. This CDR3 is 14 amino acids long. CDR3 region: CASSLVRYTGELFF. CDR3 bases: TGTGCCAGTTCTCTTGTCCGGTACACCGGGGAGCTGTTTTTT.

This chain links TRBV19 with TRBJ2-1, with 11 positions matching TRBD1. This CDR3 has 16 residues. The V and J ends lost 3 bases and 9 bases, in that order; junction bases with no gene match: 10. Germline lookup yields CDR1 LNHDA and CDR2 SQIVND (reference sequence). CDR3 sequence reads: CASSIWGQGVSGEQFF. As DNA, the CDR3 is TGTGCCAGTAGTATCTGGGGACAGGGGGTTTCTGGTGAGCAGTTCTTC.

This sequence joins TRBV6-5 and TRBJ2-3, with 14 bases aligning to TRBD2. The CDR3 runs 15 residues. J was trimmed by 1 base and V by 8 bases; bases with no gene match: 2. The V gene's germline CDR1 is MNHEY and CDR2 SVGAGI. CDR3 nucleotides: TGTGCCAGCCAGGGACTAGCGGGAGGCACAGATACGCAGTATTTT. Encoded protein: CASQGLAGGTDTQYF.

V usage is TRBV9 and J usage is TRBJ2-5; TRBD1 aligns across 9 bases. Germline V gene sequence: CDR1 SGDLS, CDR2 YYNGEE. The CDR3 is 15 residues long. V was clipped by 3 bases and J by 9 bases; unmatched bases: 12. Here the CDR3 reads CASSAGTGPGEAQYF. DNA of the CDR3: TGTGCCAGCAGCGCCGGGACAGGGCCGGGGGAGGCCCAGTACTTC. The whole variable domain, filled in from reference TRBV9 and TRBJ2-5, reads DSGVTQTPKHLITATGQRVTLRCSPRSGDLSVYWYQQSLDQGLQFLIQYYNGEERAKGNILERFSAQQFPDLHSELNLSSLELGDSALYFCASSAGTGPGEAQYFGPGTRLLVL.

V usage is TRBV6-5 and J usage is TRBJ1-1; weak D call: TRBD1 (6 bases). Between the trimmed V and J ends, which lost 6 bases and 2 bases, there was a span of 10 bases. This CDR3 is 13 amino acids long. The germline V gene has CDR1 MNHEY and CDR2 SVGAGI. In DNA form, the CDR3 reads TGTGCCAGCAGATTACAGGGAAACACTGAAGCTTTCTTT. It is translated as CASRLQGNTEAFF.

There are many counts of this clone. The chain employs TRBV19 and TRBJ2-1; a possible D gene is TRBD2 (6 bases). V lost 3 bases and J lost 9, with 21 bases in between. Germline CDR1 and CDR2: LNHDA and SQIVND (reference sequence). The CDR3 sequence is 16 residues long. This CDR3 is CASSIRGTRRAREQFF. The CDR3 nucleotides are TGTGCCAGTAGTATCCGGGGGACTCGGAGGGCCCGTGAGCAGTTCTTC.

In its sample, this clone was seen once. The gene calls are TRBV27 and TRBJ1-1; TRBD1 is a possible D gene (6 bases). Trimming stripped 6 bases from V and 1 base from J, with 9 bases between. This CDR3 contains 13 residues. CDR1 MNHEY and CDR2 SMNVEV come from the germline V gene (reference sequence). CDR3 DNA: TGTGCCAGCAGGTGGGGGCCGAACACTGAAGCTTTCTTT. Translated, it gives CASRWGPNTEAFF.

This chain links TRBV12-3 or TRBV12-4 with TRBJ1-1, with D unresolved. The CDR3 totals 10 residues. Trimming stripped 6 bases from V and 5 bases from J, with 4 bases between. The CDR3 nucleotides read TGTGCCAGCAGGCGGACTGAAGCTTTCTTT. As protein: CASRRTEAFF.

This clone was seen just once. The V and J genes are TRBV10-3 and TRBJ2-3; the match to TRBD2 covers 7 bases. V shed 9 bases, J shed 3 bases, and the junction held 9 bases outside the gene matches. CDR1 is ENHRY, CDR2 SYGVKD, per germline. This CDR3 region has 14 residues. CDR3 residues: CAMGEAGVTDTQYF. The CDR3 DNA reads as TGTGCCATGGGGGAGGCGGGAGTGACAGATACGCAGTATTTT.

The chain uses TRBV19 and TRBJ1-1, with D perhaps TRBD1 (6 bases). V lost 1 base and J 4 bases, leaving 10 bases between the germline ends. This CDR3 is 14 amino acids long. Germline lookup yields CDR1 LNHDA and CDR2 SQIVND (reference sequence). This CDR3 reads CASSIGGGGTEAFF. CDR3 DNA sequence: TGTGCCAGTAGTATAGGAGGGGGGGGCACTGAAGCTTTCTTT.

The CDR3 coding sequence is TGTGCCAGCAGCAAAGAAGAGGTATCAAATTCCTACGAGCAGTACTTC. Amino acid sequence: CASSKEEVSNSYEQYF. This chain links TRBV21-1 with TRBJ2-7; the listed D gene, TRBD2, was not tested against the DNA. TRBV21-1 is given as a pseudogene. This CDR3 contains 16 residues.

For the CDR3, the DNA is TGCAGCGTTGATAGGGCAGGGCTTTACAATGAGCAGTTCTTC. Translation gives CSVDRAGLYNEQFF. The chain couples TRBV29-1 to TRBJ2-1; tentative D call: TRBD1 (5 bases). The germline CDR1 and CDR2 sequences are SQVTM and ANQGSEA. V was clipped by 3 bases and J by 4 bases, with 13 bases between them. The CDR3 consists of 14 residues.

The chain carries TRBV19 and TRBJ2-1; no firm D call. Germline CDR1 is LNHDA and CDR2 is SQIVND (reference sequence). Between the trimmed V and J ends, which lost 4 bases and 4 bases, there was a span of 8 bases. The CDR3 extends over 13 amino acids. The CDR3 nucleotides read TGTGCCAGTAGTAGACAAGATTACAATGAGCAGTTCTTC. This encodes CASSRQDYNEQFF.

With regard to this clone: The sample holds other DNA sequences that translate to the same CDR3. The V call is TRBV19, the J call TRBJ2-5; D not certain. Per the germline V gene, CDR1 is LNHDA and CDR2 is SQIVND (reference sequence). There are 11 residues in the CDR3. V lost 1 base and J lost 5, with 2 bases in between. The CDR3 is CASSIAETQYF. The CDR3 nucleotides are TGTGCCAGTAGTATAGCGGAGACCCAGTACTTC. The whole variable domain, remainder taken from reference TRBV19 and TRBJ2-5, is DGGITQSPKYLFRKEGQNVTLSCEQNLNHDAMYWYRQDPGQGLRLIYYSQIVNDFQKGDIAEGYSVSREKKESFPLTVTSAQKNPTAFYLCASSIAETQYFGPGTRLLVL.

As DNA, the CDR3 is TGTGCCAGTAGTATCGATGGATTCGGGACAGGGAAAGAGACCCAGTACTTC. The encoded protein is CASSIDGFGTGKETQYF. The V and J genes are TRBV19 and TRBJ2-5; 9 nucleotides align to TRBD1. The germline gives CDR1 LNHDA, CDR2 SQIVND (reference sequence). With 3 bases clipped from V and 3 bases from J, the junction kept 11 bases outside the gene matches. This CDR3 contains 17 residues.